Each of the 15 T cell receptor beta chains below was sequenced from the same sample in a study of T cells after yellow fever vaccination. One entry per CDR3 protein, called by TCRdb with MiXCR from the 5' RACE reads. Of 300,000 to 350,000 distinct CDR3 sequences in the sample, 3% to 4.5% are singletons; the top ten hold approximately 24%. Sequenced material: PBMCs, taken 5 days after the yellow fever booster vaccination. These receptors originate from a man in his late teens or twenties who received the YFV17D yellow fever vaccine.

The V call is TRBV9, the J call TRBJ1-1; D might be TRBD1 (5 bases). Germline loops: CDR1 SGDLS, CDR2 YYNGEE. V lost 0 bases to trimming and J lost 0 bases, with 6 bases between them. There are 14 residues in the CDR3. This CDR3 reads CASSVGQMNTEAFF. The CDR3 nucleotides are TGTGCCAGCAGCGTAGGACAGATGAACACTGAAGCTTTCTTT.

This chain connects TRBV6-6 to TRBJ2-1; D is undetermined. Between the trimmed V and J ends, which lost 6 bases and 10 bases, there was a span of 13 bases. The CDR3 is made up of 12 amino acids. Germline values: CDR1 MNHNY, CDR2 SVGAGI (reference sequence). CDR3 in DNA: TGTGCCAGCAGACGTGACCAGGAAGAGCAGTTCTTC. This encodes CASRRDQEEQFF.

The chain uses TRBV4-3 and TRBJ2-7; 8 bases fit TRBD1. Germline assignment: CDR1 LGHNA and CDR2 YSLEER. The ends lost 1 base at V and 3 bases at J; junction bases unmatched: 5. There are 15 residues in the CDR3. The CDR3 sequence: CASSQARTGIYEQYF. The CDR3 nucleotides read TGCGCCAGCAGCCAAGCCCGGACAGGGATCTACGAGCAGTACTTC.

This clonotype was seen at least ten times. This chain links TRBV5-1 with TRBJ2-1; 8 nucleotides align to TRBD2. V lost 2 bases and J lost 3; bases outside the gene matches: 4. CDR1 is SGHRS, CDR2 YFSETQ, per germline. The CDR3 length is 15 residues. The DNA for the CDR3 is TGCGCCAGCAGCTTAGAACTAGCGGACTACAATGAGCAGTTCTTC. Translated, it gives CASSLELADYNEQFF.

This clonotype has at least ten counts. CDR3 protein: CSVDPGTSGGPEINTDTQYF. The CDR3, as DNA: TGCAGCGTTGATCCGGGGACTAGCGGGGGGCCGGAGATTAACACAGATACGCAGTATTTT. The V and J genes are TRBV29-1 and TRBJ2-3; the match to TRBD2 covers 15 bases. After removal of 3 bases from V and 2 bases from J, the junction contained 15 bases not matched to a gene. The germline V gene encodes CDR1 SQVTM and CDR2 ANQGSEA. The CDR3 extends over 20 amino acids.

This clonotype was seen many times. J is TRBJ1-5 and V is TRBV4-1; D gene ambiguous. Germline lookup yields CDR1 MGHRA and CDR2 YSYEKL. The CDR3 covers 16 residues. V dropped 0 bases and J dropped 1 base, with 10 bases sitting between them. The CDR3, as DNA: TGCGCCAGCAGCCAAGAGGGAGCCCCCAGCAATCAGCCCCAGCATTTT. Its protein is CASSQEGAPSNQPQHF.

A few counts support this clonotype. The chain employs TRBV7-9 and TRBJ1-2; D is possibly TRBD1 (5 bases). Germline CDR1 is SEHNR and CDR2 is FQNEAQ (reference sequence). The CDR3 is 13 residues long. The V end lost 0 bases, the J end lost 8 bases, and 10 bases lay between the germline ends. This CDR3 is CASSLAGTSGYTF. The CDR3 DNA is TGTGCCAGCAGCTTAGCTGGGACCAGCGGCTACACCTTC.

This clonotype was picked up a small number of times. This chain joins TRBV29-1 and TRBJ1-1; no clear D. This CDR3 comprises 14 residues. The germline CDR1 and CDR2 sequences are SQVTM and ANQGSEA. V lost 6 bases and J lost 3, with 17 bases in between. The CDR3 nucleotides are TGCAGCGTCCACATTGGAGGGAGGGACACTGAAGCTTTCTTT. It encodes CSVHIGGRDTEAFF. Together with reference TRBV29-1 and TRBJ1-1, the CDR3 gives the full variable domain: SAVISQKPSRDICQRGTSLTIQCQVDSQVTMMFWYRQQPGQSLTLIATANQGSEATYESGFVIDKFPISRPNLTFSTLTVSNMSPEDSSIYLCSVHIGGRDTEAFFGQGTRLTVV.

This clonotype was observed a few times. This chain links TRBV6-2 or TRBV6-3 with TRBJ2-7, with D possibly TRBD2 on 6 matching bases. Germline V CDR1 and CDR2: MNHEY, SVGEGT. Trimming cost V 6 bases and J 5 bases, with 14 bases left between them. CDR3 length equals 13 residues. The CDR3 bases are TGTGCCAGCAGCGACACCAGGAGGGACGAGCAGTACGTC. It yields the protein CASSDTRRDEQYV.

There are a few counts of this clonotype. The rearrangement links TRBV4-3 to TRBJ1-1; D call uncertain. This CDR3 contains 19 residues. V shed 4 bases and J shed 1 base, with 25 bases lying between them. The germline CDR1 and CDR2 sequences are LGHNA and YSLEER. CDR3 nucleotide sequence: TGCGCCAGCAGCCCAACCTGGGTCGTTCCCCGCCATGGGAACACTGAAGCTTTCTTT. Amino acids: CASSPTWVVPRHGNTEAFF.

The chain couples TRBV7-3 to TRBJ2-3; maybe TRBD2 (5 bases). From germline, CDR1 is SGHTA and CDR2 FQGTGA. Deletions cut 0 bases from V and 0 bases from J, with 7 bases between. CDR3 length: 15 amino acids. The CDR3 loop reads CASSLTGMSTDTQYF. CDR3 in DNA: TGTGCCAGCAGCTTAACCGGGATGAGCACAGATACGCAGTATTTT.

This clonotype was detected only a few times. The chain recombines TRBV7-9 with TRBJ1-2; 7 bases line up with TRBD1. The CDR3 totals 15 residues. Germline CDR1 SEHNR, CDR2 FQNEAQ (reference sequence). Trimming at V came to 0 bases and at J to 4 bases, leaving 5 bases not matched to a gene. The CDR3 region is CASSLAGGEIYGYTF. The CDR3 DNA sequence: TGTGCCAGCAGCTTAGCAGGGGGCGAGATCTATGGCTACACCTTC.

The chain is built from TRBV29-1 and TRBJ2-1; 7 bases are a match to TRBD1. The germline V gene has CDR1 SQVTM and CDR2 ANQGSEA. The CDR3 sequence is 11 residues long. V trimming: 5 bases; J trimming: 8 bases; junction bases outside the gene matches: 3. In DNA form, the CDR3 reads TGCAGCGTTTCTACAGGGGATGAGCAGTTCTTC. Translation: CSVSTGDEQFF.

This clonotype was observed a handful of times. The chain links TRBV20-1 to TRBJ1-2; D is ambiguous. Germline CDR1 is DFQATT and CDR2 is SNEGSKA (reference sequence). The V end lost 6 bases, the J end lost 4 bases, and 18 bases lay between the germline ends. The CDR3 is 14 residues long. CDR3 loop: CSASRAFGSYGYTF. The CDR3 DNA reads TGCAGTGCCAGTCGGGCATTTGGAAGCTATGGCTACACCTTC.

This clonotype was counted between two and nine times. V usage is TRBV12-3 or TRBV12-4 and J usage is TRBJ1-5, with D unresolved. The CDR3 is 15 amino acids. The V end lost 6 bases, the J end lost 7 bases, and 19 bases lay between the germline ends. Here the CDR3 reads CASSPGIQEGQPQHF. The CDR3, as DNA: TGTGCCAGCAGCCCGGGAATCCAAGAGGGCCAGCCCCAGCATTTT.